This TCR beta chain was retrieved from a study of CD8 T cells in Susac syndrome (dated by TCRdb to the late 2010s). Notes on the research overall: Repertoire sequencing was used to test whether CD8+ T cell activation and differentiation in Susac syndrome was antigen driven. Results and caveats for the whole study, not just this receptor: The number of individuals in the TCR sequencing and HLA analysis was recognized as being relatively small.

This clonotype was recorded only once. What antigen it recognizes has not been identified. No per-base quality is available; no much larger clone lies one base away. A lone read gives weak evidence. From the cysteine through the phenylalanine, the CDR3 covers 14 amino acids. Only the CDR3 portion is preserved as DNA: 42 bases, with reading frame beginning at the first base. Looking up the germline V gene yields CDR1 SGDLS and CDR2 YYNGEE. Here V drops 2 bases and J drops 2 bases, and the junction holds 0 bases not matched to any gene. Peripheral blood CD8+ and CD4+ T cells from healthy donors, Susac syndrome patients and multiple sclerosis patients were profiled using high-throughput TCR beta sequencing. Healthy donors were age- and sex-matched controls. Bulk CD8+ and CD4+ T cells were purified by magnetic negative isolation, while CD8+ TEMRA cells were enriched using FACS. Blood was drawn into EDTA tubes, processed within 24 hours, and PBMCs were isolated by density gradient centrifugation. PBMCs destined for TCR sequencing were cryopreserved in liquid nitrogen and later thawed in a 37 °C water bath. Purity of sorted or isolated CD4+, CD8+ and CD8+ TEMRA cells was at least 90%.

RNA was extracted with the RNeasy kit and 0.5 to 1 ug was reverse transcribed using random hexamers. TCR beta CDR3 regions were amplified with the immunoSEQ multiplex PCR assay covering 54 Vbeta and 13 Jbeta segments. To correct PCR amplification bias, a synthetic template baseline was used for both primer optimization and computational correction. Under the source paper's analysis protocol: Only productive sequences were kept, with reads annotated to V, D and J genes according to IMGT and analyzed in immunoSEQ Analyzer. Clonality was calculated as one minus the Shannon entropy normalized by log2 of the number of productive unique sequences. For each patient and control, public and private clones were evaluated within the 100 most prevalent clones. Susac-specific clones were defined as absent from healthy and MS cohorts, 1052 published viral clones and other ImmuneACCESS disease sequences. TCRdb reanalyzed the raw reads on its own, using fastp at Q25 for trimming and MiXCR for clone calling, and kept in-frame beta chains. Each CDR3 protein appears once, grouped with its most common genes and DNA. These V and J calls derive from TCRdb rather than the authors' analysis. The table for this sample lists 100,000 to 150,000 distinct CDR3 sequences; around 96% of them were counted only once. The leading ten clones occupy 0.087% of the sample.

This clonotype originated in a human donor in good health. The specimen sequenced was CD4+ T cells from PBMCs. This chain joins TRBV9 to TRBJ2-5, and 10 bases in between align with TRBD1. The bases read TGTGCCAGCAGCGTGGACAGGGGGCAAGAGACCCAGTACTTC. It is translated as CASSVDRGQETQYF.